This T cell receptor (beta chain) was captured in a study of T cells in Graves' hyperthyroidism and ophthalmopathy. The CDR3 sequence is 15 residues long. Per the germline V gene, CDR1 is SGHNT and CDR2 is YYREEE (reference sequence). With 4 bases removed from V and 5 bases from J, the gap between germline ends came to 18 bases. Amplification of TCR beta CDR3 regions was performed using RNA transcripts as template. During a first-round RT-PCR of the TCR CDR3, the HTBI primer set was used. Each CDR3 protein gets one entry after TCRdb re-called the multiplex PCR reads with MiXCR. Of roughly 500,000 distinct CDR3 sequences listed, approximately 13% were seen once; the top ten hold roughly 5.5%.

The V and J genes are TRBV5-4 and TRBJ1-1; the D gene is possibly TRBD1 (5 bases). Sequenced: blood. The sequence was obtained from a woman aged 25 to 39 with Graves' hyperthyroidism that later progressed to Graves' ophthalmopathy. The CDR3 protein is CASSHPGGGGTEAFF. The CDR3 bases are TGTGCCAGCAGCCACCCTGGGGGGGGTGGGACTGAAGCTTTCTTT.